Following are 8 T cell receptor beta chains from one sample sequenced in a study of identical twins. MiXCR, applied by TCRdb to the 5' RACE reads, yields one record per CDR3 protein. The sample has about 720,000 distinct CDR3 sequences; roughly 18% are singletons. In addition, the sample was reused for a study of T cells expressing NK-cell markers.

Sequenced: PBMCs. The receptors were gathered from a woman younger than 35 in good health.

This clonotype was recorded a few times. The chain's CDR3 is CASSYIGGGYGYTF. The CDR3 DNA reads as TGTGCCAGCAGTTACATCGGGGGGGGCTATGGCTACACCTTC. The V gene is TRBV12-3 or TRBV12-4, the J gene TRBJ1-2, with a tentative D call TRBD1 (5 bases). The CDR3 runs 14 residues. V dropped 4 bases and J dropped 4 bases, with 13 bases sitting between them.

This clonotype occurred a few times. The chain employs TRBV7-9 and TRBJ2-5; D ambiguous. This CDR3 contains 13 residues. The germline CDR1 and CDR2 sequences are SEHNR and FQNEAQ (reference sequence). Trimming took off 1 base at V and 3 bases at J, with 6 bases between the two ends. The CDR3 nucleotides are TGTGCCAGCAGCTTAGGGTTTAAAGAGACCCAGTACTTC. The encoded protein is CASSLGFKETQYF. Together with reference TRBV7-9 and TRBJ2-5, the CDR3 gives the full variable domain: DTGVSQNPRHKITKRGQNVTFRCDPISEHNRLYWYRQTLGQGPEFLTYFQNEAQLEKSRLLSDRFSAERPKGSFSTLEIQRTEQGDSAMYLCASSLGFKETQYFGPGTRLLVL.

The chain has TRBV6-1 and TRBJ2-7; possibly TRBD1 or TRBD2 for D (6 bases each). This CDR3 has 17 residues. V was pared by 6 bases and J by 1 base, with 22 bases between. In germline, CDR1 is MNHNS, CDR2 SASEGT. The CDR3 nucleotides read TGTGCCAGCAGCCGGATGCTGGGGAGGCAGGGGTCCTACGAGCAGTACTTC. Its protein product is CASSRMLGRQGSYEQYF.

This clonotype was found a few times. The chain joins TRBV29-1 to TRBJ1-5; 7 nucleotides agree with TRBD1. The CDR3 runs 12 residues. Losses at the gene ends were 7 bases for V and 4 bases for J; bases not matched to a gene: 4. Germline assignment: CDR1 SQVTM and CDR2 ANQGSEA. This CDR3 is CSAGTVNQPQHF. The CDR3 nucleotides read TGCAGCGCGGGGACAGTAAATCAGCCCCAGCATTTT.

This clonotype was counted only a few times. V gene TRBV13 combines with J gene TRBJ2-2; TRBD1 agrees at 7 bases. The CDR3 has 16 residues. Germline V gene sequence: CDR1 PRHDT, CDR2 FYEKMQ (reference sequence). Germline trimming cut 5 bases from V and 4 bases from J; bases unmatched to any gene: 10. The CDR3 DNA reads TGTGCCAGCAGCCCGTTAGGGGGCGGCGGCACCGGGGAGCTGTTTTTT. As protein: CASSPLGGGGTGELFF.

This clonotype has only a few counts. J is TRBJ2-2 and V is TRBV7-2; D is uncertain. Trimming stripped 2 bases from V and 0 bases from J, with 16 bases between. CDR1 is SGHTA and CDR2 is FQGNSA in the germline V gene. The CDR3 has 18 residues. This chain's CDR3 is CASSLPPSVATNTGELFF. The CDR3, as DNA: TGTGCCAGCAGCTTACCCCCAAGCGTTGCTACGAACACCGGGGAGCTGTTTTTT. Looking up the rest from reference TRBV7-2 and TRBJ2-2 gives the full variable domain: GAGVSQSPSNKVTEKGKDVELRCDPISGHTALYWYRQSLGQGLEFLIYFQGNSAPDKSGLPSDRFSAERTGGSVSTLTIQRTQQEDSAVYLCASSLPPSVATNTGELFFGEGSRLTVL.

This clonotype was seen a handful of times. The chain uses TRBV3-1 and TRBJ2-7; TRBD2 aligns across 7 bases. The CDR3 totals 15 residues. V dropped 1 base and J dropped 4; count of bases not matched to a gene: 7. CDR1 is LGHDT, CDR2 YNNKEL, per germline (reference sequence). The CDR3 DNA is TGTGCCAGCAGCCAAGGAAGCGGGACCCCTTACGAGCAGTACTTC. This encodes CASSQGSGTPYEQYF.

This clonotype has only a few counts. The chain has TRBV7-2 and TRBJ2-1; D is ambiguous. This CDR3 comprises 11 residues. Germline V lookup: CDR1 SGHTA, CDR2 FQGNSA. The V end was cut by 5 bases, the J end by 9 bases, with 8 bases between. CDR3 nucleotides: TGTGCCAGCAGCCCTCAGCGTGAGCAGTTCTTC. Its translation: CASSPQREQFF.